This T cell receptor beta chain was retrieved from a study of cytomegalovirus exposure and HLA in healthy donors. Study-level points and caveats: Sequencing likely generated an artifact that appeared as a cluster of highly shared sequence variants.

A remark on this clone: The target antigen is unknown.

Researchers ran the PCR with 60 Vbeta and 13 Jbeta primers. Data came from immunoSEQ multiplex PCR; TCRdb stores just in-frame clones and leaves some out. The table has about 160,000 clones, 70% to 90% seen once. This clonotype originated in a man between 18 and 35 years old in good health and CMV-seropositive. What was sequenced was PBMCs.

CDR3 in amino acids: CASSKPLAGGQETQYF. CDR3 DNA: TGCGCCAGCAGCAAGCCCCTAGCGGGGGGGCAGGAGACCCAGTACTTC. J is TRBJ2-5 and V is TRBV5-1, with 12 bases that match TRBD2. Trimming at V came to 4 bases and at J to 5 bases, leaving 9 bases not matched to a gene. This CDR3 has 16 amino acids. Germline V CDR1 and CDR2: SGHRS, YFSETQ.